A single sample gave rise to the 5 T cell receptor beta chains below, sequenced in a study of T cell repertoires in cytomegalovirus infection. Using its own MiXCR run on the reads, TCRdb lists one record per CDR3 protein. The data hold some 250,000 distinct CDR3 sequences, with roughly 10% observed a single time. Sequenced material: PBMCs. The origin of the receptors is a human donor in good health (CMV status not recorded). Some clones in this sample may be carry-over from other donors' samples.

The table lists this clonotype with many counts. The V and J genes are TRBV7-9 and TRBJ1-2, with 9 bases fitting TRBD1. Per the germline V gene, CDR1 is SEHNR and CDR2 is FQNEAQ (reference sequence). The CDR3 consists of 14 residues. V lost 4 bases, J lost 9 bases, and 9 bases stayed unmatched. The CDR3 reads CASSSDRGVPSYTF. The CDR3 DNA sequence: TGTGCCAGCAGCTCCGACAGGGGGGTTCCTAGCTACACCTTC.

This clonotype was observed at least ten times. This chain uses TRBV7-2 with TRBJ2-7; D call uncertain. Trimming took off 4 bases at V and 1 base at J, with 8 bases between the two ends. CDR3 length: 13 amino acids. In germline, CDR1 is SGHTA, CDR2 FQGNSA. In DNA form, the CDR3 reads TGTGCCAGCAGCTCCCCGCCGTCCTACGAGCAGTACTTC. Its translation: CASSSPPSYEQYF.

This clonotype was counted ten times or more. The chain carries TRBV6-2 or TRBV6-3 and TRBJ2-1; D is uncertain. Germline V CDR1 and CDR2: MNHEY, SVGEGT. The length of the CDR3 is 12 residues. The V end was cut by 10 bases, the J end by 4 bases, with 11 bases between. The CDR3 region has the DNA TGTGCCACCGGATCCAGGTACAATGAGCAGTTCTTC. Residues: CATGSRYNEQFF.

This clonotype was detected only a few times. The chain couples TRBV5-4 to TRBJ2-5; TRBD1 aligns across 7 bases. The CDR3 has 14 amino acids. The ends lost 0 bases at V and 4 bases at J; junction bases unmatched: 3. In germline, CDR1 is SGHNT, CDR2 YYREEE (reference sequence). CDR3 bases: TGTGCCAGCAGCTTGGATGGGGACAGAGAGACCCAGTACTTC. It specifies CASSLDGDRETQYF. Drawing the rest from reference TRBV5-4 and TRBJ2-5, the complete variable domain is ETGVTQSPTHLIKTRGQQVTLRCSSQSGHNTVSWYQQALGQGPQFIFQYYREEENGRGNFPPRFSGLQFPNYSSELNVNALELDDSALYLCASSLDGDRETQYFGPGTRLLVL.

In its sample, this clonotype was seen many times. The chain employs TRBV28 and TRBJ1-4; tentatively, D is TRBD1 (5 bases). The CDR3 has 15 amino acids. Looked up from germline, CDR1 is MDHEN and CDR2 is SYDVKM. The germline V and J ends were trimmed by 3 bases and 7 bases, with 15 bases remaining between them. This CDR3 reads CASSLLSGGIEKLFF. The CDR3 DNA reads as TGTGCCAGCAGTTTGTTGTCGGGGGGGATTGAAAAACTGTTTTTT.